This T cell receptor (beta chain) is from a study of regulatory T cells in long-lasting Graves disease. Time point of the sample: newly diagnosed GD, antithyroid drugs for less than 3 months. Construction of the TCR library relied on RNA isolated from PBMCs. This clonotype was recorded a few times. This CDR3 comprises 14 residues. After removal of 9 bases from V and 11 bases from J, the junction contained 13 bases not matched to a gene. CDR1 SGHRS and CDR2 YFSETQ come from the germline V gene. The authors built TCR beta libraries using iRepertoire HTBI primers and Arm-PCR of CDR3 regions. MiXCR, applied by TCRdb to the multiplex PCR reads, yields one record per CDR3 protein. The repertoire consists of under 800,000 distinct CDR3 sequences, with 16% occurring once and the leading ten covering 15% to 20%. These sequences were also reported in another study, on T cells in Graves' hyperthyroidism and ophthalmopathy.

The V call is TRBV5-1, the J call TRBJ2-1; TRBD2 matches at 11 bases. The TCR originated in a woman aged 25 to 45 with Graves disease. This material consisted of peripheral blood mononuclear cells (PBMCs), taken at new diagnosis, from a patient treated with antithyroid drugs. The CDR3 sequence: CATTPGTSGAQQFF. The CDR3 DNA reads TGCGCCACTACACCCGGGACTAGCGGAGCTCAGCAGTTCTTC.